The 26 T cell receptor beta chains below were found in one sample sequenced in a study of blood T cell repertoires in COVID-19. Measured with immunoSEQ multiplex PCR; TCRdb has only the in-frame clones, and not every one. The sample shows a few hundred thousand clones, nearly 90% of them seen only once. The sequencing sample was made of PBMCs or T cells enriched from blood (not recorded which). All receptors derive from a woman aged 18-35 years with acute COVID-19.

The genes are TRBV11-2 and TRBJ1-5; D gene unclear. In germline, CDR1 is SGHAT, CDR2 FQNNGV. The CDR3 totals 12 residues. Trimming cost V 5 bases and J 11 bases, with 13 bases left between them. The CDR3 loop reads CASSVGNGAQHF. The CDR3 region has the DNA TGTGCCAGCAGCGTCGGAAACGGGGCCCAGCATTTT. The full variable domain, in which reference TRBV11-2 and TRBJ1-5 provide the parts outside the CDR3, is EAGVAQSPRYKIIEKRQSVAFWCNPISGHATLYWYQQILGQGPKLLIQFQNNGVVDDSQLPKDRFSAERLKGVDSTLKIQPAKLEDSAVYLCASSVGNGAQHFGDGTRLSIL.

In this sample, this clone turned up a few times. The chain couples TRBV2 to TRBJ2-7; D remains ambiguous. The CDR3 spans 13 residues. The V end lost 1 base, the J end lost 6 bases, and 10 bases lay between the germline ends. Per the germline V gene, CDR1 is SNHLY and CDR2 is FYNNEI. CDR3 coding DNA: TGTGCCAGCAGTGAAGTTGAAGCAGGCGAGCAGTACTTC. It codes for CASSEVEAGEQYF.

CDR3 coding DNA: TGTGCCAGCAGCTTAGTCCCAAATCGAGGGAACACCGGGGAGCTGTTTTTT. The encoded protein is CASSLVPNRGNTGELFF. V and J are TRBV7-3 and TRBJ2-2; no clear D gene. Between the trimmed V and J ends, which lost 2 bases and 1 base, there was a span of 14 bases. The CDR3 extends over 17 amino acids. Looked up from germline, CDR1 is SGHTA and CDR2 is FQGTGA.

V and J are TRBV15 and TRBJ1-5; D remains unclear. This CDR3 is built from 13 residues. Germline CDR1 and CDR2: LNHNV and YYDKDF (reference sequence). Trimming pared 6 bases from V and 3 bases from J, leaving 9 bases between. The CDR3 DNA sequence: TGTGCCACCAGGCGGTTATTCAATCAGCCCCAGCATTTT. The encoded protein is CATRRLFNQPQHF.

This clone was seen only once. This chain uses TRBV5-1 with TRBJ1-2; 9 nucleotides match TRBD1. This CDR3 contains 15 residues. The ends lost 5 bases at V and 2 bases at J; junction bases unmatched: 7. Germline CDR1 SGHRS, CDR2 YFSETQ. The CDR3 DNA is TGCGCCAGCAGTACCGCACAGGGGGCAAACTATGGCTACACCTTC. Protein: CASSTAQGANYGYTF.

As DNA, the CDR3 is TGTGCCTCTCAACCGGACAGCTCCTACGAGCAGTACTTC. It translates to CASQPDSSYEQYF. This rearrangement joins TRBV28 to TRBJ2-7; perhaps TRBD1 as D (6 bases). Trimming stripped 11 bases from V and 0 bases from J, with 14 bases between. Germline V gives CDR1 MDHEN, CDR2 SYDVKM. The CDR3 has 13 amino acids.

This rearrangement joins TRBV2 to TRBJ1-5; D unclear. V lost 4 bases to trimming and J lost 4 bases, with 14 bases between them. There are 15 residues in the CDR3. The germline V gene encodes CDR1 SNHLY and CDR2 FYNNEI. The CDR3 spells CASSGLRISNQPQHF. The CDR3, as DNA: TGTGCCAGCAGTGGCCTGAGAATTTCTAATCAGCCCCAGCATTTT.

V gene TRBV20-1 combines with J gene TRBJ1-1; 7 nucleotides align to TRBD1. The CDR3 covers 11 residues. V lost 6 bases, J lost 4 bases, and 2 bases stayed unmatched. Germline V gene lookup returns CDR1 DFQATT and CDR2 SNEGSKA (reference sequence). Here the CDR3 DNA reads TGCAGTGCCCAGGGGGTCACTGAAGCTTTCTTT. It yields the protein CSAQGVTEAFF.

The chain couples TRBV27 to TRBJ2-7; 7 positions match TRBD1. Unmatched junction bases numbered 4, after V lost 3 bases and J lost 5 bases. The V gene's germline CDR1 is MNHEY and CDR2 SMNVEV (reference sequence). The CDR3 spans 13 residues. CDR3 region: CASSLTGNNEQYF. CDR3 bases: TGTGCCAGCAGTTTGACAGGGAACAACGAGCAGTACTTC.

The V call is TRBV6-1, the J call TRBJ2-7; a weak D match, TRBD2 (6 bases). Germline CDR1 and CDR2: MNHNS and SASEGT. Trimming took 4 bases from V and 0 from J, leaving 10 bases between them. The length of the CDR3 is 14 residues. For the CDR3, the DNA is TGTGCCAGCAGTGGGAGGGGACTCTCCTACGAGCAGTACTTC. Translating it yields CASSGRGLSYEQYF.

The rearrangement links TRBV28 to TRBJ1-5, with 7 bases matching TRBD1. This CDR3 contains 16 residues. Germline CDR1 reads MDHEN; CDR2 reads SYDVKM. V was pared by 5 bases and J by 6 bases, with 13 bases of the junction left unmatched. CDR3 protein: CASSTKTGMSSQPQHF. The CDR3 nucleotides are TGTGCCAGCAGTACTAAGACAGGGATGAGTAGTCAGCCCCAGCATTTT. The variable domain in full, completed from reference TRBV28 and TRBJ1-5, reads DVKVTQSSRYLVKRTGEKVFLECVQDMDHENMFWYRQDPGLGLRLIYFSYDVKMKEKGDIPEGYSVSREKKERFSLILESASTNQTSMYLCASSTKTGMSSQPQHFGDGTRLSIL.

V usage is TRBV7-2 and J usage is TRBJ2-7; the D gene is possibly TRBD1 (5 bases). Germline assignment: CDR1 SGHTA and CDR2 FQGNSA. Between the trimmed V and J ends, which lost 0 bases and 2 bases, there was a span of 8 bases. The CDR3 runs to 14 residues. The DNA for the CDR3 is TGTGCCAGCAGCTTAGCCCGACAGACCTACGAGCAGTACTTC. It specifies CASSLARQTYEQYF.

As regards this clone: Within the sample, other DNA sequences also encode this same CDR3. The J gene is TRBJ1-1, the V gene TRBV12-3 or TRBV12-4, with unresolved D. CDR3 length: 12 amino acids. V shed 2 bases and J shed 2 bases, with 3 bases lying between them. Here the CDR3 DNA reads TGTGCCAGCAGTTTACAAAACACTGAAGCTTTCTTT. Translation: CASSLQNTEAFF.

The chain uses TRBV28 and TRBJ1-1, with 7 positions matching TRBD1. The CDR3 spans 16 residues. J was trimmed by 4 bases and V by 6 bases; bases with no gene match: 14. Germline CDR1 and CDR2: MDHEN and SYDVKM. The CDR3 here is CASRGPSEGAPTEAFF. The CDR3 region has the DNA TGTGCCAGCAGGGGGCCCTCCGAGGGGGCCCCCACTGAAGCTTTCTTT.

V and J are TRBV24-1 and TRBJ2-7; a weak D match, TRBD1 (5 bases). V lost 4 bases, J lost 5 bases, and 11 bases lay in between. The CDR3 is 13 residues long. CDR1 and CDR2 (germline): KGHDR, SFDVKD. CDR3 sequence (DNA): TGTGCCACCAGTGACCGACCAGGGCACGAGCAGTACTTC. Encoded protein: CATSDRPGHEQYF.

As DNA, the CDR3 is TGTGCCAGCAGCTTAAGCGTTCTGAGCGGATACGAGCAGTACTTC. The encoded protein is CASSLSVLSGYEQYF. V and J are TRBV7-9 and TRBJ2-7, with D tentatively TRBD2 (5 bases). This CDR3 is built from 15 residues. Germline lookup yields CDR1 SEHNR and CDR2 FQNEAQ (reference sequence). Deletions cut 2 bases from V and 4 bases from J, with 15 bases between.

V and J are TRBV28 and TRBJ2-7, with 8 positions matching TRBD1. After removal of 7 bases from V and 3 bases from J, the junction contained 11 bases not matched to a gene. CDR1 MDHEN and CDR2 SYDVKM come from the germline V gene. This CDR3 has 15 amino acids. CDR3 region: CASTVAGTGSYEQYF. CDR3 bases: TGTGCCAGCACCGTAGCCGGGACAGGCAGCTACGAGCAGTACTTC. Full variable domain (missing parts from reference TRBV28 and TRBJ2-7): DVKVTQSSRYLVKRTGEKVFLECVQDMDHENMFWYRQDPGLGLRLIYFSYDVKMKEKGDIPEGYSVSREKKERFSLILESASTNQTSMYLCASTVAGTGSYEQYFGPGTRLTVT.

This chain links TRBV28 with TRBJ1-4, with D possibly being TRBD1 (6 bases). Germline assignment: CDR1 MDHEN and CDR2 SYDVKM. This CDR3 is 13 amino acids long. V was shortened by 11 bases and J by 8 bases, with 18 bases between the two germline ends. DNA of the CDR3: TGTGCCGGACGGACAGCAGCCGGAGAAAAACTGTTTTTT. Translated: CAGRTAAGEKLFF. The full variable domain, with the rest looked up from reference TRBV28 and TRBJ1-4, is DVKVTQSSRYLVKRTGEKVFLECVQDMDHENMFWYRQDPGLGLRLIYFSYDVKMKEKGDIPEGYSVSREKKERFSLILESASTNQTSMYLCAGRTAAGEKLFFGSGTQLSVL.

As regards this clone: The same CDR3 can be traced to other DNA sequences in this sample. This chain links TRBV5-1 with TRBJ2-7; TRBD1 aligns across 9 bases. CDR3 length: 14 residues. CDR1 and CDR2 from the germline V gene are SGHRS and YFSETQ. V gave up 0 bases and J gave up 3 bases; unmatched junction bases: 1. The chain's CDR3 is CASSLEGQGYEQYF. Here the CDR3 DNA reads TGCGCCAGCAGCTTGGAGGGACAGGGCTACGAGCAGTACTTC. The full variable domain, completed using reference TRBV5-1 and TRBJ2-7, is KAGVTQTPRYLIKTRGQQVTLSCSPISGHRSVSWYQQTPGQGLQFLFEYFSETQRNKGNFPGRFSGRQFSNSRSEMNVSTLELGDSALYLCASSLEGQGYEQYFGPGTRLTVT.

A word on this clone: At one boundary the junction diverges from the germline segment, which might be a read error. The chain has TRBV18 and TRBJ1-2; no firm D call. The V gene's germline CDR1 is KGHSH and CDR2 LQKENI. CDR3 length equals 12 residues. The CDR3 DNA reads TGTGCCAGCTCTCGCGGAGGAAACCGAAGGGTCTTC. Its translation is CASSRGGNRRVF.

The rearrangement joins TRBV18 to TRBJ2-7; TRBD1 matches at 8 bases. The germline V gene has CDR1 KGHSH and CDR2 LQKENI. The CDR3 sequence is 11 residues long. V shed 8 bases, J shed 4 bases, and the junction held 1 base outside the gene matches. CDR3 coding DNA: TGTGCCAGCGGGACAGGTTACGAGCAGTACTTC. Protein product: CASGTGYEQYF.

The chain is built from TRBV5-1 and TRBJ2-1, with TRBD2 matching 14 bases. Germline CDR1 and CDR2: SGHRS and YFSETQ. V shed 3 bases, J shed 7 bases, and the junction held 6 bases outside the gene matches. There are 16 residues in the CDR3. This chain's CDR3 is CASSSSGTSGRNEQFF. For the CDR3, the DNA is TGCGCCAGCAGCTCGTCCGGGACTAGCGGGAGAAATGAGCAGTTCTTC.

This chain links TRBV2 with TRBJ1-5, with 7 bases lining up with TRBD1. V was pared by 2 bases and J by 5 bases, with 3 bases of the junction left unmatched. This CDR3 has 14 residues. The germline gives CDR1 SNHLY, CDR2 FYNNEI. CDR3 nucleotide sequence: TGTGCCAGCAGTGAAACAGGGGAGGATCAGCCCCAGCATTTT. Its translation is CASSETGEDQPQHF.

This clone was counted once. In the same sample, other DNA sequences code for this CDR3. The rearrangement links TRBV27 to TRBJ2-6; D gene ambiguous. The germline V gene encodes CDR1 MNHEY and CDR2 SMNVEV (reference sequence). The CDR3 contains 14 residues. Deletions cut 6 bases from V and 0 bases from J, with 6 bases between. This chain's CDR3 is CASSYSSGANVLTF. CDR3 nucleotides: TGTGCCAGCAGCTACAGCTCTGGGGCCAACGTCCTGACTTTC.

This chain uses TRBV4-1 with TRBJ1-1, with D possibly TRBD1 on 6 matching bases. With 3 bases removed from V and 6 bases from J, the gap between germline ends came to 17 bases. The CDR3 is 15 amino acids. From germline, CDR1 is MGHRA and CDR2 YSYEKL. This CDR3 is CASSQGHRSGSEAFF. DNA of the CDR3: TGCGCCAGCAGCCAGGGACATAGGTCCGGGTCTGAAGCTTTCTTT.

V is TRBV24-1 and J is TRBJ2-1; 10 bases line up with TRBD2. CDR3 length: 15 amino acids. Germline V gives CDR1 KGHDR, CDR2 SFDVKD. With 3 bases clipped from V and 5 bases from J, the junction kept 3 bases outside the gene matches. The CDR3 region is CATSDPGLADNEQFF. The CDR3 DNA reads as TGTGCCACCAGTGATCCCGGACTAGCGGACAATGAGCAGTTCTTC.